The T cell receptor (beta chain) described here comes from a study of beta chain features in type 1 diabetes. The study's findings and limits: People with Type 1 diabetes carried modestly yet significantly shorter TCRB CDR3s in all four CD4+ subsets.

CDR3 length: 17 residues. Trimming removed 0 bases from V and 1 base from J, with 15 bases in between. Germline V gene sequence: CDR1 LGHNA, CDR2 YSLEER. Turning to this clone: Its antigen is as yet unknown.

Every bit of the isolated RNA underwent reverse transcription, so sequencing read expressed TCRB transcripts. Some clones are missing from TCRdb's copy, which holds only in-frame ones; the method was immunoSEQ multiplex PCR. The table includes some 410,000 clones, around 14% detected once. This sequence was found in a man younger than 40 in good health. Sequenced: naive CD4+ T cells from blood. The genes are TRBV4-3 and TRBJ1-1; D unresolved. The DNA of the CDR3 is TGCGCCAGCAGCCAAGATACCCCGGGAGGGCAGAACACTGAAGCTTTCTTT. Protein sequence: CASSQDTPGGQNTEAFF.